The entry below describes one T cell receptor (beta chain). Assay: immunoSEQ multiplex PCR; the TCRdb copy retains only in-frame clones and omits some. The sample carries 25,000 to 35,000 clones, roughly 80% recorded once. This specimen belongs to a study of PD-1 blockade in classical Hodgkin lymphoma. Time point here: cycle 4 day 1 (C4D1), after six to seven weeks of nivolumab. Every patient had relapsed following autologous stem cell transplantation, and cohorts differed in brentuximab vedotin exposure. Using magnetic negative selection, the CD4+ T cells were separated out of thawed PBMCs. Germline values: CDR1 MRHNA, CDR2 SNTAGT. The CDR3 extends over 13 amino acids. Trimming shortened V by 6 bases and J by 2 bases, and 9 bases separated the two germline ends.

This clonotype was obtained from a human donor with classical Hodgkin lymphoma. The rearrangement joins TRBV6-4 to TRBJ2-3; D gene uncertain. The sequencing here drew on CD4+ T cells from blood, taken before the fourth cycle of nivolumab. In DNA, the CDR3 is TGTGCCAGCAGCGCTACTCTCACAGATACGCAGTATTTT. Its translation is CASSATLTDTQYF.